These 23 T cell receptor beta chains were all obtained from the same sample, sequenced in a study of blood T cell repertoires in COVID-19. Generated by immunoSEQ multiplex PCR, the TCRdb table keeps only in-frame clones and is missing some. The sample has about 140,000 clones, about 86% seen once. The specimen sequenced was peripheral blood. These receptors were collected from a woman aged 60-75 years with acute or convalescent COVID-19.

The chain combines TRBV28 with TRBJ2-1; 8 nucleotides match TRBD2. J lost 4 bases, V lost 2 bases, and 4 bases had no gene match. The CDR3 is 15 residues long. The germline V gene encodes CDR1 MDHEN and CDR2 SYDVKM. CDR3 in DNA: TGTGCCAGCAGTTTAGGGTCTAGCGGGTACAATGAGCAGTTCTTC. Amino acids: CASSLGSSGYNEQFF.

CDR3 nucleotides: TGTGCCAGCAGTTCCCTCGGGGGGGATACGCAGTATTTT. Translation gives CASSSLGGDTQYF. The rearrangement uses TRBV6-6 and TRBJ2-3, with 7 bases fitting TRBD2. The CDR3 runs to 13 residues. From germline, CDR1 is MNHNY and CDR2 SVGAGI (reference sequence). The V gene end was trimmed by 4 bases and the J gene end by 6 bases; junction bases not matched to a gene: 4.

The chain combines TRBV4-2 with TRBJ2-1; D perhaps matches TRBD2 (8 bases). Trimming stripped 5 bases from V and 0 bases from J, with 17 bases between. CDR3 length equals 17 residues. CDR1 and CDR2 (germline): LGHNA, YNFKEQ. CDR3 in DNA: TGTGCCAGCAGCGCACAGGGGCGGGGGGCCTCCTACAATGAGCAGTTCTTC. This codes for CASSAQGRGASYNEQFF.

V usage is TRBV10-1 and J usage is TRBJ1-4, with a possible D match to TRBD1 (6 bases). Germline CDR1 and CDR2: WNHNN and SYGVQD (reference sequence). This CDR3 contains 14 residues. V was pared by 6 bases and J by 5 bases, with 13 bases between. The CDR3 DNA sequence: TGCGCCAGCAGGCGGGGGCCTTTAAATGAAAAACTGTTTTTT. It codes for CASRRGPLNEKLFF.

CDR3 in DNA: TGTGCCAGCAGCTCAACAGGGGGCTCTGGAAACACCATATATTTT. It yields the protein CASSSTGGSGNTIYF. The chain has TRBV9 and TRBJ1-3; 8 bases match TRBD1. J lost 0 bases, V lost 4 bases, and 3 bases had no gene match. Germline lookup yields CDR1 SGDLS and CDR2 YYNGEE. The CDR3 is made up of 15 amino acids.

The CDR3: CASSIATGVNYGYTF. The CDR3 nucleotides are TGTGCCAGTAGTATAGCGACAGGGGTTAACTATGGCTACACCTTC. The V call is TRBV19, the J call TRBJ1-2; 8 bases are a match to TRBD1. V lost 1 base to trimming and J lost 1 base; unmatched junction nucleotides: 2. The germline CDR1 and CDR2 sequences are LNHDA and SQIVND (reference sequence). The CDR3 runs 15 residues.

The chain uses TRBV15 and TRBJ1-1; possible D gene TRBD1, 6 bases. CDR1 and CDR2 from the germline V gene are LNHNV and YYDKDF (reference sequence). Deletions cut 5 bases from V and 3 bases from J, with 16 bases between. There are 15 residues in the CDR3. The CDR3 loop reads CATSRGGGTHTEAFF. Here the CDR3 DNA reads TGTGCCACCAGCCGAGGGGGGGGCACCCACACTGAAGCTTTCTTT. Looking up the rest from reference TRBV15 and TRBJ1-1 gives the full variable domain: DAMVIQNPRYQVTQFGKPVTLSCSQTLNHNVMYWYQQKSSQAPKLLFHYYDKDFNNEADTPDNFQSRRPNTSFCFLDIRSPGLGDTAMYLCATSRGGGTHTEAFFGQGTRLTVV.

V gene TRBV6-6 combines with J gene TRBJ1-2; 7 bases align to TRBD1. The CDR3 runs to 15 residues. Per the germline V gene, CDR1 is MNHNY and CDR2 is SVGAGI (reference sequence). V was pared by 8 bases and J by 0 bases, with 9 bases of the junction left unmatched. The CDR3: CASGGQESSNYGYTF. In DNA, the CDR3 is TGTGCCAGCGGCGGACAGGAGTCTTCTAACTATGGCTACACCTTC.

The chain couples TRBV6-2 or TRBV6-3 to TRBJ2-4; D gene unclear. Germline V lookup: CDR1 MNHEY, CDR2 SVGEGT. Trimming removed 0 bases from V and 0 bases from J, with 15 bases in between. The CDR3 runs to 18 residues. The CDR3 sequence is CASSYSRGLLLAKNIQYF. In nucleotides, the CDR3 is TGTGCCAGCAGTTACTCACGCGGCCTCTTACTAGCCAAAAACATTCAGTACTTC.

The chain combines TRBV6-2 or TRBV6-3 with TRBJ1-2; a possible D gene is TRBD1 (5 bases). Germline CDR1 MNHEY, CDR2 SVGEGT. The V gene lost 4 bases and the J gene lost 6 bases, with 15 bases spanning the gap. The CDR3 spans 14 residues. The CDR3: CASSSYQTVDGYTF. As DNA, the CDR3 is TGTGCCAGCAGTTCCTACCAGACAGTGGATGGCTACACCTTC.

The rearrangement uses TRBV3-1 (or the pseudogene TRBV3-2) and TRBJ1-2; D gene uncertain. Trimming stripped 1 base from V and 6 bases from J, with 12 bases between. The CDR3 extends over 14 amino acids. Per the germline V gene, CDR1 is LGHDT and CDR2 is YNNKEL (reference sequence). CDR3 bases: TGTGCCAGCAGCCAAGTCGGAGAGGAAAATGGCTACACCTTC. It codes for CASSQVGEENGYTF.

CDR3 residues: CASRSTGTSNTGELFF. The CDR3 bases are TGCGCCAGCAGGTCGACCGGGACTTCGAACACCGGGGAGCTGTTTTTT. The rearrangement links TRBV5-1 to TRBJ2-2; possibly TRBD2 for D (6 bases). The CDR3 spans 16 residues. Germline lookup yields CDR1 SGHRS and CDR2 YFSETQ. Trimming took off 5 bases at V and 0 bases at J, with 14 bases between the two ends.

This rearrangement joins TRBV2 to TRBJ1-6; D gene unclear. CDR1 and CDR2 from the germline V gene are SNHLY and FYNNEI. Trimming took 4 bases from V and 10 from J, leaving 20 bases between them. The CDR3 is 16 amino acids. The CDR3 region is CASSVLGRSAESPLHF. As DNA, the CDR3 is TGTGCCAGCAGTGTTTTGGGGAGGAGTGCGGAGTCACCCCTCCACTTT.

The chain employs TRBV5-6 and TRBJ2-5, with a weak D call TRBD1 (6 bases). Trimming took 4 bases from V and 3 from J, leaving 16 bases between them. CDR3 length: 15 amino acids. CDR1 SGHDT and CDR2 YYEEEE come from the germline V gene. For the CDR3, the DNA is TGTGCCAGCAGCCCCCTCCGGGACACTAAAGAGACCCAGTACTTC. This encodes CASSPLRDTKETQYF.

The V gene is TRBV4-2, the J gene TRBJ1-2, with 11 bases lining up with TRBD1. V lost 0 bases, J lost 6 bases, and 6 bases stayed unmatched. This CDR3 has 16 residues. Looked up from germline, CDR1 is LGHNA and CDR2 is YNFKEQ. CDR3 nucleotide sequence: TGTGCCAGCAGCCAAGATCGGACAGGGGGCATGGATGGCTACACCTTC. Protein: CASSQDRTGGMDGYTF.

V gene TRBV7-2 combines with J gene TRBJ1-4, with a tentative D call TRBD1 (5 bases). V was shortened by 0 bases and J by 6 bases, with 11 bases between the two germline ends. The CDR3 has 15 residues. Germline CDR1 SGHTA, CDR2 FQGNSA. The CDR3 sequence is CASSLAPAGDEKLFF. CDR3 DNA: TGTGCCAGCAGCTTAGCTCCGGCGGGGGATGAAAAACTGTTTTTT.

The genes are TRBV10-2 and TRBJ1-2, with D unclear. Germline CDR1 and CDR2: WSHSY and SAAADI. V was trimmed by 0 bases and J by 7 bases, leaving 3 bases between them. The CDR3 is 11 amino acids. CDR3 protein: CASSESAGYTF. The CDR3 DNA reads as TGCGCCAGCAGTGAGTCGGCTGGCTACACCTTC.

The genes are TRBV19 and TRBJ2-5; D not resolved. This CDR3 has 15 amino acids. Germline V gene lookup returns CDR1 LNHDA and CDR2 SQIVND (reference sequence). V lost 5 bases, J lost 5 bases, and 18 bases lay in between. The CDR3 sequence: CASSVSAATPETQYF. CDR3 in DNA: TGTGCCAGTAGTGTGAGTGCGGCGACCCCGGAGACCCAGTACTTC. The full variable domain, its missing parts supplied by reference TRBV19 and TRBJ2-5, is DGGITQSPKYLFRKEGQNVTLSCEQNLNHDAMYWYRQDPGQGLRLIYYSQIVNDFQKGDIAEGYSVSREKKESFPLTVTSAQKNPTAFYLCASSVSAATPETQYFGPGTRLLVL.

Comment on this clone: The junction shows a germline mismatch at one end, possibly a read error. The CDR3 sequence: CASSVRLAGNPDHF. The CDR3 DNA sequence: TGTGCCAGCAGCGTGAGGCTAGCGGGGAACCCTGACCACTTC. This sequence joins TRBV9 and TRBJ2-5; TRBD2 matches 9 bases. In germline, CDR1 is SGDLS, CDR2 YYNGEE. The CDR3 covers 14 residues.

The chain combines TRBV28 with TRBJ1-1; no definite D call. V was trimmed by 2 bases and J by 6 bases, leaving 13 bases between them. The CDR3 extends over 14 amino acids. Germline values: CDR1 MDHEN, CDR2 SYDVKM. CDR3 DNA: TGTGCCAGCAGTTTAGGGTTCGGGTTCGCTGAAGCTTTCTTT. Translation: CASSLGFGFAEAFF.

This clone was seen a few times. The CDR3 spells CATKGQQNTEAFF. Written as DNA, the CDR3 is TGTGCCACCAAGGGACAGCAGAACACTGAAGCTTTCTTT. J is TRBJ1-1 and V is TRBV24-1; 7 nucleotides match TRBD1. Germline lookup yields CDR1 KGHDR and CDR2 SFDVKD. V was clipped by 8 bases and J by 1 base; unmatched bases: 3. This CDR3 contains 13 residues.

V usage is TRBV7-2 and J usage is TRBJ2-7; D possibly corresponds to TRBD2 (5 bases). Germline lookup yields CDR1 SGHTA and CDR2 FQGNSA. The germline V and J ends were trimmed by 0 bases and 2 bases, with 11 bases remaining between them. The CDR3 consists of 15 residues. CDR3 loop: CASSLASGITYEQYF. CDR3 sequence (DNA): TGTGCCAGCAGCTTAGCGTCCGGGATTACCTACGAGCAGTACTTC.

This sequence joins TRBV6-5 and TRBJ1-3, with no clear D. The V end was cut by 7 bases, the J end by 4 bases, with 5 bases between. CDR3 length: 11 amino acids. Germline CDR1 and CDR2: MNHEY and SVGAGI. The CDR3 sequence is CASTVGNTIYF. The CDR3 nucleotides are TGTGCCAGCACTGTAGGAAACACCATATATTTT.